These 11 T cell receptor beta chains came from one sample sequenced in a study of post-analysis software for immune sequencing data. Broader study findings: In patients, TRBV5-6, TRBV5-1 and TRBV20-1 belonged to 4 or 5 TRBV segments found more frequently than in controls.

Their specific antigens are unknown. cDNA libraries of TCR beta carried unique molecular identifiers. MiXCR, applied by TCRdb to the PCR reads, yields one record per CDR3 protein. The sample records roughly 700,000 distinct CDR3 sequences, about 27% being singletons. Sample: blood. These receptors originate from a girl aged 10 to 17 with multiple sclerosis.

V and J are TRBV7-2 and TRBJ2-7; no definite D call. Germline CDR1 reads SGHTA; CDR2 reads FQGNSA. V lost 4 bases to trimming and J lost 5 bases, with 15 bases between them. The CDR3 extends over 14 amino acids. CDR3 region: CASSSIPRANEQYF. The DNA of the CDR3 is TGTGCCAGCAGCTCCATCCCCCGGGCCAACGAGCAGTACTTC. Complete variable domain (other parts from reference TRBV7-2 and TRBJ2-7): GAGVSQSPSNKVTEKGKDVELRCDPISGHTALYWYRQSLGQGLEFLIYFQGNSAPDKSGLPSDRFSAERTGGSVSTLTIQRTQQEDSAVYLCASSSIPRANEQYFGPGTRLTVT.

This clonotype was counted a few times. This could be a read error, since a much larger clone is one nucleotide away. V gene TRBV9 combines with J gene TRBJ2-7, with TRBD1 matching 7 bases. CDR1 is SGDLS, CDR2 YYNGEE, per germline. V dropped 0 bases and J dropped 5; count of bases not matched to a gene: 5. This CDR3 is 14 amino acids long. The CDR3 spells CASSVVAGGDEQYF. The CDR3 DNA reads TGTGCCAGCAGCGTAGTGGCAGGGGGTGACGAGCAGTACTTC.

The chain recombines TRBV29-1 with TRBJ2-7, with D perhaps TRBD1 or TRBD2 (5 bases each). V dropped 5 bases and J dropped 2 bases, with 13 bases sitting between them. Per the germline V gene, CDR1 is SQVTM and CDR2 is ANQGSEA. CDR3 length: 13 residues. CDR3 protein: CSVRGGFTYEQYF. As DNA, the CDR3 is TGCAGCGTTCGGGGCGGTTTTACCTACGAGCAGTACTTC.

The chain employs TRBV7-9 and TRBJ2-1; TRBD2 is a possible D gene (6 bases). V lost 2 bases and J 12 bases, leaving 14 bases between the germline ends. CDR1 and CDR2 (germline): SEHNR, FQNEAQ (reference sequence). The CDR3 sequence is 13 residues long. The CDR3: CASSLNHARGQFF. Here the CDR3 DNA reads TGTGCCAGCAGCTTAAACCATGCGCGGGGGCAGTTCTTC.

This clonotype has just one count. The chain combines TRBV12-3 or TRBV12-4 with TRBJ1-1; D is unclear. The V gene lost 5 bases and the J gene lost 0 bases, with 10 bases spanning the gap. This CDR3 is built from 14 residues. The CDR3 is CASSRELLNTEAFF. The CDR3 DNA reads TGTGCCAGCAGTCGAGAGCTTCTGAACACTGAAGCTTTCTTT.

This clonotype was counted only a few times. The chain carries TRBV2 and TRBJ2-1; 10 nucleotides agree with TRBD2. J gave up 9 bases and V 6 bases, and 11 bases lay outside the gene matches. Germline-derived CDR1 and CDR2 are SNHLY and FYNNEI. The CDR3 extends over 15 amino acids. The CDR3 here is CASRLSGLAGAEQFF. In DNA form, the CDR3 reads TGTGCCAGCAGGTTAAGTGGGCTAGCGGGAGCTGAGCAGTTCTTC.

The table lists this clonotype with a few counts. The chain has TRBV27 and TRBJ2-5; TRBD2 might be the D (6 bases). V was shortened by 6 bases and J by 7 bases, with 18 bases between the two germline ends. From germline, CDR1 is MNHEY and CDR2 SMNVEV (reference sequence). CDR3 length: 14 residues. The CDR3 is CASREGTGLGTQYF. For the CDR3, the DNA is TGTGCCAGCAGAGAGGGGACGGGACTTGGGACCCAGTACTTC.

This clonotype was seen a handful of times. The chain joins TRBV24-1 to TRBJ2-1; maybe TRBD2 (5 bases). CDR3 length: 13 residues. V was clipped by 3 bases and J by 4 bases, with 6 bases between them. Germline CDR1 is KGHDR and CDR2 is SFDVKD. The CDR3: CATSDPGYNEQFF. CDR3 DNA: TGTGCCACCAGTGATCCGGGGTACAATGAGCAGTTCTTC.

This clonotype was counted between two and nine times. The chain combines TRBV6-5 with TRBJ2-5; D not resolved. CDR3 length: 14 residues. V lost 5 bases, J lost 1 base, and 11 bases lay in between. Germline V gene data show CDR1 as MNHEY and CDR2 as SVGAGI. The CDR3 loop reads CASSPPSPQETQYF. In DNA, the CDR3 is TGTGCCAGCAGTCCCCCCAGCCCCCAAGAGACCCAGTACTTC.

In this sample, this clonotype turned up a few times. The rearrangement uses TRBV7-9 and TRBJ2-7; 8 bases are shared with TRBD2. The CDR3 has 16 amino acids. Germline CDR1 SEHNR, CDR2 FQNEAQ (reference sequence). Trimming took 1 base from V and 4 from J; bases not matched to a gene: 9. The CDR3 nucleotides are TGTGCCAGCAGCTTAGGGTCGGCTAGCGGGCTTTACGAGCAGTACTTC. Translating it yields CASSLGSASGLYEQYF.

In its sample, this clonotype was seen a few times. The chain has TRBV20-1 and TRBJ2-7; the D gene is possibly TRBD2 (6 bases). The CDR3 has 14 residues. The V and J ends lost 3 bases and 0 bases respectively, with 12 bases between them. From germline, CDR1 is DFQATT and CDR2 SNEGSKA (reference sequence). For the CDR3, the DNA is TGCAGTGCTAGTTACGGGGGAAGCTCCTACGAGCAGTACTTC. As protein: CSASYGGSSYEQYF.